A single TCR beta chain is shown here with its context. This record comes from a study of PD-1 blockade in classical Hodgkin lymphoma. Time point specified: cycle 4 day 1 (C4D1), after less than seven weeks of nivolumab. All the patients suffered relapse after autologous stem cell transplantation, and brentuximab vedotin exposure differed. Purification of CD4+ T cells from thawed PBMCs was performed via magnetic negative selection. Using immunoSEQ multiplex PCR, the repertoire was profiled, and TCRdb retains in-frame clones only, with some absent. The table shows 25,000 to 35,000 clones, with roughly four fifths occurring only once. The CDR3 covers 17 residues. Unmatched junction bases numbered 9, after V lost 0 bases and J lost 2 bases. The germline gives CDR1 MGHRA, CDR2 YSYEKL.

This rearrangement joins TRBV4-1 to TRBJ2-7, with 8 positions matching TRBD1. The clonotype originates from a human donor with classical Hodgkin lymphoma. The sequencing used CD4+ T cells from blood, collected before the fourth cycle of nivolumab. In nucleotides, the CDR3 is TGCGCCAGCAGCCAAGAAGATGCTTGGACAGGGACCTACGAGCAGTACTTC. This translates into CASSQEDAWTGTYEQYF.